These T cell receptor beta chains were read from a single sample in a study of response to subunit inactivated influenza vaccine. TCRdb ran MiXCR on the RT-PCR reads and lists one entry per CDR3 protein. The repertoire holds about 620,000 distinct CDR3 sequences, with roughly 12% as singletons. Another study also made use of these data, one on T cells expressing NK-cell markers.

Here the sequenced sample was PBMCs from blood, taken on the day of vaccination. The receptor source for this set is a middle-aged man who received an inactivated influenza vaccine. The CDR3 runs from the conserved cysteine through the conserved F or W. The D gene is left open where the match is weak. The size of a clone is reported for some rows only, either as once, few or many, or as a class for expanded clones.

v_gene,j_gene,abundance,d_gene,CDR3aa,CDR3nt
TRBV7-7,TRBJ2-5,NA,NA,CASSLARGIQETQYF,TGTGCTAGCAGCTTAGCTAGGGGCATACAAGAGACCCAGTACTTC
TRBV3-1,TRBJ2-5,NA,NA,CASSQRTGLETQYF,TGTGCCAGCAGCCAACGGACTGGGCTGGAGACCCAGTACTTC
TRBV11-2,TRBJ1-2,few,NA,CASSLGAGSDGYTF,TGTGCCAGCAGCTTAGGGGCGGGTTCTGATGGCTACACCTTC
TRBV12-3/TRBV12-4,TRBJ1-5,many,NA,CASSEGVGQPQHF,TGTGCCAGCAGCGAGGGAGTCGGGCAGCCCCAGCATTTT
TRBV12-3/TRBV12-4,TRBJ2-7,NA,TRBD1,CASRTGHRGSYEQYF,TGTGCCAGCAGAACCGGACACAGGGGCTCCTACGAGCAGTACTTC
TRBV4-1,TRBJ2-3,few,TRBD2,CASSQGTSVDTQYF,TGCGCCAGCAGCCAAGGTACTAGCGTCGATACGCAGTATTTT
TRBV2,TRBJ2-1,once,TRBD2,CASSFSGTDNEQFF,TGTGCCAGCAGTTTTAGCGGGACCGATAATGAGCAGTTCTTC
TRBV5-1,TRBJ2-5,NA,NA,CASRSQDSTQETQYF,TGCGCCAGCAGGTCGCAAGACTCGACTCAGGAGACCCAGTACTTC
TRBV12-3/TRBV12-4,TRBJ2-7,few,NA,CASSHLGEQYF,TGTGCCAGCAGCCACTTGGGCGAGCAGTACTTC
TRBV12-3/TRBV12-4,TRBJ2-3,few,NA,CASSFQNVPQYF,TGTGCCAGCAGTTTCCAGAACGTCCCGCAGTATTTT
TRBV5-1,TRBJ2-7,many,NA,CASSLTDSIFYEQYF,TGCGCCAGCAGCTTGACAGACTCAATTTTCTACGAGCAGTACTTC
TRBV5-1,TRBJ2-3,once,NA,CASRARIITDTQYF,TGCGCCAGCAGAGCGCGGATTATCACAGATACGCAGTATTTT
TRBV12-3/TRBV12-4,TRBJ2-2,many,TRBD2,CASRLSGDHTGELFF,TGTGCCAGCAGACTAAGCGGGGATCACACCGGGGAGCTGTTTTTT
TRBV7-2,TRBJ1-5,NA,NA,CASSLSRGVGQPQHF,TGTGCCAGCAGCCTCTCCCGCGGGGTCGGGCAGCCCCAGCATTTT
TRBV28,TRBJ2-7,NA,TRBD1,CASKFRDRSYEQYF,TGTGCCAGCAAATTCCGGGACAGGTCCTACGAGCAGTACTTC
TRBV3-1,TRBJ2-5,few,NA,CASSQGTVRTYF,TGTGCCAGCAGCCAAGGGACCGTTAGAACGTACTTC
TRBV6-2/TRBV6-3,TRBJ2-7,NA,TRBD1,CASSSIFRDRANEQYF,TGTGCCAGCAGTTCAATATTCCGGGACAGGGCCAACGAGCAGTACTTC
TRBV12-3/TRBV12-4,TRBJ2-1,NA,TRBD2,CASSLEGAGGRYNEQFF,TGTGCCAGCAGTTTAGAGGGCGCGGGAGGGCGCTACAATGAGCAGTTCTTC
TRBV28,TRBJ1-5,NA,NA,CASSLSLYADRNQPQHF,TGTGCCAGCAGTTTATCTCTATACGCCGACAGGAATCAGCCCCAGCATTTT
TRBV18,TRBJ2-3,few,TRBD2,CASSLFTREVADTQYF,TGTGCCAGCTCACTTTTTACGCGGGAGGTTGCAGATACGCAGTATTTT
TRBV28,TRBJ1-6,NA,NA,CASSLRGSLASPLHF,TGTGCCAGCAGTTTGAGGGGGAGTTTGGCTTCACCCCTCCACTTT
TRBV4-1,TRBJ2-3,NA,TRBD1,CASSQDGTGELWDTQYF,TGCGCCAGCAGCCAAGACGGGACAGGGGAGCTTTGGGATACGCAGTATTTT
TRBV2,TRBJ1-2,few,TRBD1,CASSPQPGQGNYGYTF,TGTGCCAGCAGTCCCCAACCGGGACAGGGAAACTATGGCTACACCTTC
TRBV20-1,TRBJ2-3,NA,TRBD2,CSARAPRAGGETDTQYF,TGCAGTGCTAGAGCCCCTCGGGCGGGAGGGGAGACAGATACGCAGTATTTT
TRBV12-3/TRBV12-4,TRBJ2-4,NA,NA,CASRRGLAKNIQYF,TGTGCCAGCAGGAGGGGATTAGCCAAAAACATTCAGTACTTC
TRBV10-3,TRBJ2-3,NA,TRBD1,CAISRDRLASTDTQYF,TGTGCCATCAGCCGGGACAGGTTAGCTAGCACAGATACGCAGTATTTT
TRBV5-1,TRBJ2-3,few,TRBD2,CASSLGLAGGPTDTQYF,TGCGCCAGCAGCTTGGGGCTAGCGGGGGGGCCCACAGATACGCAGTATTTT
TRBV28,TRBJ1-2,NA,TRBD1,CASGGQVGYGYTF,TGTGCCAGCGGAGGACAGGTCGGCTATGGCTACACCTTC
TRBV4-1,TRBJ2-5,many,NA,CASSQGAGKIYGYETQYF,TGCGCCAGCAGCCAAGGAGCCGGCAAGATCTACGGCTATGAGACCCAGTACTTC
TRBV6-1,TRBJ2-3,NA,NA,CASSGRWQTDTQYF,TGTGCCAGCAGTGGCCGGTGGCAGACAGATACGCAGTATTTT
TRBV7-9,TRBJ2-3,few,NA,CASSSPDYGTDTQYF,TGTGCCAGCAGCTCCCCGGACTATGGCACAGATACGCAGTATTTT
TRBV7-9,TRBJ2-7,NA,NA,CASSPREGPDIYEQYF,TGTGCCAGCAGCCCCAGAGAGGGGCCCGATATCTACGAGCAGTACTTC
TRBV6-1,TRBJ2-2,NA,TRBD1,CASTLLWTGNTGELFF,TGTGCCAGCACCCTTCTGTGGACAGGGAACACCGGGGAGCTGTTTTTT
TRBV20-1,TRBJ2-5,many,TRBD2,CSALSGSILFEETQYF,TGCAGTGCTCTGAGCGGGAGCATCCTGTTTGAAGAGACCCAGTACTTC
TRBV18,TRBJ2-2,few,TRBD1,CASSTDRAAGELFF,TGTGCCAGCTCAACGGACAGGGCAGCCGGGGAGCTGTTTTTT
TRBV2,TRBJ2-3,NA,NA,CASTLSSTDTQYF,TGTGCCAGCACTTTATCTAGCACAGATACGCAGTATTTT
TRBV6-5,TRBJ2-5,few,NA,CASSYSTEGRWETQYF,TGTGCCAGCAGTTACTCGACTGAAGGGCGGTGGGAGACCCAGTACTTC
TRBV20-1,TRBJ2-1,NA,TRBD2,CSVHGRAISNEQFF,TGCAGTGTTCACGGGAGGGCCATTTCGAATGAGCAGTTCTTC
TRBV27,TRBJ2-5,few,NA,CASSFIGGRETQYF,TGTGCCAGCAGTTTTATAGGGGGGCGGGAGACCCAGTACTTC
TRBV7-2,TRBJ2-7,NA,TRBD2,CASSLGGLPAYEQYF,TGTGCCAGCAGCTTAGGGGGACTACCCGCCTACGAGCAGTACTTC
TRBV20-1,TRBJ2-3,many,NA,CSARVARGTDTQYF,TGCAGTGCTAGAGTAGCGAGAGGCACAGATACGCAGTATTTT
TRBV5-1,TRBJ2-1,NA,TRBD2,CASSQAPAGVFNEQFF,TGCGCCAGCAGCCAAGCGCCAGCGGGAGTATTTAATGAGCAGTTCTTC